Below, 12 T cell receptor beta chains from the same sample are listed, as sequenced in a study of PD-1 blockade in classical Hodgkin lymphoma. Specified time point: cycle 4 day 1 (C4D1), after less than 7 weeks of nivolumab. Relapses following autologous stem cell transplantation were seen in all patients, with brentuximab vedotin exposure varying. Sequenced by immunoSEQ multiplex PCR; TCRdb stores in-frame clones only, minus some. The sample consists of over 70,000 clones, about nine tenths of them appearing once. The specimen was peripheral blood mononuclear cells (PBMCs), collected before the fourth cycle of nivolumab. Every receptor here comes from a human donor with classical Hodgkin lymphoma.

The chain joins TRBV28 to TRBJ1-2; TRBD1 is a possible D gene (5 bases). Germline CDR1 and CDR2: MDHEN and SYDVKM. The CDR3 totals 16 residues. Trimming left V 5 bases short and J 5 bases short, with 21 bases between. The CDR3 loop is CASSPTGAGQGYGYTF. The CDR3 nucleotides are TGTGCCAGCAGTCCTACCGGGGCAGGCCAGGGTTATGGCTACACCTTC.

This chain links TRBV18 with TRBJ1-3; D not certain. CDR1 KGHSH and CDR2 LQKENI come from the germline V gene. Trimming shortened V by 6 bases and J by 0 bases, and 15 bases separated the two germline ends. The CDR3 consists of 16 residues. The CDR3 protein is CASSHGGQPSGNTIYF. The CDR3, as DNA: TGTGCCAGCTCCCACGGAGGGCAGCCCTCTGGAAACACCATATATTTT.

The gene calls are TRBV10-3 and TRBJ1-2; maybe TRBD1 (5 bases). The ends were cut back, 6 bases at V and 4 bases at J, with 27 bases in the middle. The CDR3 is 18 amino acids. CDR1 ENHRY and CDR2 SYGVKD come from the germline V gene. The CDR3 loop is CAISDPWGEKGKAYGYTF. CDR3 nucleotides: TGTGCCATCAGCGACCCTTGGGGGGAGAAGGGGAAGGCCTATGGCTACACCTTC.

This CDR3 reads CASSDVPGQGPVYGYTF. The DNA of the CDR3 is TGTGCCAGCAGTGATGTTCCGGGACAGGGGCCCGTCTATGGCTACACCTTC. V and J are TRBV6-1 and TRBJ1-2, with TRBD1 matching 10 bases. The junction had 11 bases not matched to a gene; V was cut back by 3 bases and J by 4 bases. There are 17 residues in the CDR3. The germline gives CDR1 MNHNS, CDR2 SASEGT.

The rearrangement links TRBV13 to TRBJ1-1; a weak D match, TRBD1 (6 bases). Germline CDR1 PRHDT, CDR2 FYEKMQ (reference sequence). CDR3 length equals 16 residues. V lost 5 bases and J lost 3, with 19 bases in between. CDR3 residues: CASSPQGTPQDTEAFF. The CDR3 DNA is TGTGCCAGCAGCCCCCAAGGGACACCCCAGGACACTGAAGCTTTCTTT.

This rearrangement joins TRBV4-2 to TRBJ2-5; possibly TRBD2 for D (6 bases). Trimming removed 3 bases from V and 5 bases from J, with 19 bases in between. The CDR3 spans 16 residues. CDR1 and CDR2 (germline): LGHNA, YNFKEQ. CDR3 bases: TGTGCCAGCAGCCAGGAGGGACCACCGTCTCTCGAGACCCAGTACTTC. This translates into CASSQEGPPSLETQYF.

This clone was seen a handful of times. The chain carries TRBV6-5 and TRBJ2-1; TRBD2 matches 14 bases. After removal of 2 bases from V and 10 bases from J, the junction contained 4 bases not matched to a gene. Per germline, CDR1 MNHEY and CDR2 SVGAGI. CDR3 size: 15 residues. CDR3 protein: CASSYPTSGGEEQFF. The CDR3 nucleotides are TGTGCCAGCAGTTACCCGACTAGCGGGGGGGAAGAGCAGTTCTTC.

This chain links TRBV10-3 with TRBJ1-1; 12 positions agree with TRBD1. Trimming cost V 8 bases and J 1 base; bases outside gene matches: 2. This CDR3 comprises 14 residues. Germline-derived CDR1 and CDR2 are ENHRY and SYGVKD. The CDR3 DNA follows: TGTGCCATCGGGACAGGGGGCTCGAACACTGAAGCTTTCTTT. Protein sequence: CAIGTGGSNTEAFF.

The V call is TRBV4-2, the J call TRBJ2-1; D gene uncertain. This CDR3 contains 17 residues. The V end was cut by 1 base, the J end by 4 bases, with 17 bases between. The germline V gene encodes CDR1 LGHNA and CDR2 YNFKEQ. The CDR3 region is CASSQGTGGMNYNEQFF. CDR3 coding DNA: TGTGCCAGCAGCCAAGGAACTGGTGGGATGAATTACAATGAGCAGTTCTTC.

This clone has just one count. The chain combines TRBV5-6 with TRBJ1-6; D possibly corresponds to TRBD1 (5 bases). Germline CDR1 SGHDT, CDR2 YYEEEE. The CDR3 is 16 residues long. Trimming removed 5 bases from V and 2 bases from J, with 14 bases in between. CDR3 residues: CASRNQGRAYNSPLHF. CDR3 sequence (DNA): TGTGCCAGCAGGAATCAGGGAAGGGCCTATAATTCACCCCTCCACTTT. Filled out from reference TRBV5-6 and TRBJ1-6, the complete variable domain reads DAGVTQSPTHLIKTRGQQVTLRCSPKSGHDTVSWYQQALGQGPQFIFQYYEEEERQRGNFPDRFSGHQFPNYSSELNVNALLLGDSALYLCASRNQGRAYNSPLHFGNGTRLTVT.

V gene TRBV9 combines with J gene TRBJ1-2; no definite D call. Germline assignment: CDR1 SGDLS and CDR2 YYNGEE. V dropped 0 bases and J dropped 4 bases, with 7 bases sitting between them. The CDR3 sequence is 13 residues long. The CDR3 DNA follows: TGTGCCAGCAGCGTAGTGGCGTCCTATGGCTACACCTTC. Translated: CASSVVASYGYTF.

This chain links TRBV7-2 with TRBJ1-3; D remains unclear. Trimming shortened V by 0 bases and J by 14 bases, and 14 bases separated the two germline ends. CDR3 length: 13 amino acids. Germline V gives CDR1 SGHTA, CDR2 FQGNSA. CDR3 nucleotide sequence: TGTGCCAGCAGCTTAGCTGGTTCCCGGGCCTTATATTTT. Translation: CASSLAGSRALYF.